The 31 T cell receptor beta chains given below trace back to one sample, sequenced in a study of blood T cell repertoires in COVID-19. Clones were read by immunoSEQ multiplex PCR, and TCRdb kept only the in-frame ones, dropping some. The sample holds hundreds of thousands of clones; around 91% are singletons and the top ten take roughly 0.99%. The sequenced sample was PBMCs or T cells enriched from blood (not recorded which). The receptors derive from a young man who had recovered from COVID-19.

The V call is TRBV5-1, the J call TRBJ2-5, with TRBD2 matching 12 bases. This CDR3 region has 15 residues. Germline V gene sequence: CDR1 SGHRS, CDR2 YFSETQ. With 3 bases clipped from V and 5 bases from J, the junction kept 5 bases outside the gene matches. DNA for the CDR3: TGCGCCAGCAGCTCCCTAGCGGGGGGGCTGGAGACCCAGTACTTC. Translation: CASSSLAGGLETQYF.

This chain connects TRBV19 to TRBJ1-5, with 9 bases matching TRBD1. The junction had 3 bases not matched to a gene; V was cut back by 7 bases and J by 2 bases. Germline-derived CDR1 and CDR2 are LNHDA and SQIVND (reference sequence). The CDR3 loop spans 14 amino acids. For the CDR3, the DNA is TGTGCCAGTACGGGACAGGGACGCAATCAGCCCCAGCATTTT. Amino acids: CASTGQGRNQPQHF.

This clone has more than one count but fewer than ten. The chain carries TRBV29-1 and TRBJ1-2; 7 bases map to TRBD1. Trimming took 7 bases from V and 4 from J; bases not matched to a gene: 6. Germline V gene data show CDR1 as SQVTM and CDR2 as ANQGSEA. This CDR3 spans 12 amino acids. The CDR3 DNA reads TGCAGCGCCCAGACAGGGCTCTATGGCTACACCTTC. Protein sequence: CSAQTGLYGYTF. Drawing the rest from reference TRBV29-1 and TRBJ1-2, the complete variable domain is SAVISQKPSRDICQRGTSLTIQCQVDSQVTMMFWYRQQPGQSLTLIATANQGSEATYESGFVIDKFPISRPNLTFSTLTVSNMSPEDSSIYLCSAQTGLYGYTFGSGTRLTVV.

The chain has TRBV28 and TRBJ2-3; D might be TRBD1 (6 bases). The germline V gene has CDR1 MDHEN and CDR2 SYDVKM. The CDR3 extends over 15 amino acids. V dropped 6 bases and J dropped 4 bases, with 17 bases sitting between them. This CDR3 reads CASRTQGTLADTQYF. The CDR3 region has the DNA TGTGCCAGCAGGACACAGGGCACCCTCGCAGATACGCAGTATTTT.

This chain joins TRBV9 and TRBJ2-3; TRBD1 might be the D (6 bases). The CDR3 runs to 15 residues. Germline V lookup: CDR1 SGDLS, CDR2 YYNGEE. Trimming took off 2 bases at V and 8 bases at J, with 18 bases between the two ends. CDR3 protein: CASSVKSMGAVTQYF. DNA for the CDR3: TGTGCCAGCAGCGTTAAGTCAATGGGGGCGGTTACGCAGTATTTT.

The rearrangement uses TRBV7-3 and TRBJ2-1; tentatively, D is TRBD2 (5 bases). The germline gives CDR1 SGHTA, CDR2 FQGTGA. The CDR3 extends over 13 amino acids. V lost 8 bases and J 6 bases, leaving 14 bases between the germline ends. Here the CDR3 reads CASELTRGNEQFF. The CDR3 DNA reads TGTGCCAGCGAACTGACACGGGGCAATGAGCAGTTCTTC.

The rearrangement links TRBV10-2 to TRBJ1-6, with TRBD1 as a possible D gene (5 bases). Germline values: CDR1 WSHSY, CDR2 SAAADI. The CDR3 runs 16 residues. V lost 3 bases to trimming and J lost 7 bases, with 16 bases between them. CDR3 coding DNA: TGCGCCAGCAGTGACCCCGCGGGGGGGGGAAATTCACCCCTCCACTTT. This encodes CASSDPAGGGNSPLHF.

Comments on this clone: The same CDR3 is also encoded by other DNA sequences in this sample. The V gene is TRBV12-3 or TRBV12-4, the J gene TRBJ1-1; D is perhaps TRBD1 (6 bases). Trimming took 0 bases from V and 4 from J, leaving 6 bases between them. This CDR3 is 13 amino acids long. CDR3 residues: CASSLAGGTEAFF. The CDR3 DNA reads TGTGCCAGCAGTTTAGCAGGGGGCACTGAAGCTTTCTTT.

The CDR3 region is CASSPFSGGGSFGSYNEQFF. The CDR3 nucleotides read TGCGCCAGCAGCCCATTCTCGGGCGGGGGGTCCTTTGGCTCCTACAATGAGCAGTTCTTC. This chain uses TRBV5-1 with TRBJ2-1, with 8 bases aligning to TRBD2. The CDR3 extends over 20 amino acids. With V trimmed by 4 bases and J by 0 bases, 18 bases remained unmatched. The V gene's germline CDR1 is SGHRS and CDR2 YFSETQ.

The rearrangement joins TRBV2 to TRBJ2-1; 15 nucleotides line up with TRBD2. J lost 8 bases, V lost 1 base, and 12 bases had no gene match. Germline V gene sequence: CDR1 SNHLY, CDR2 FYNNEI. The CDR3 covers 19 residues. DNA of the CDR3: TGTGCCAGCAGTGAAGAAGGGGTCGGGACTAGCGGGGGGAGCTATGAGCAGTTCTTC. This translates into CASSEEGVGTSGGSYEQFF.

The table lists this clone with a count of one. V is TRBV28 and J is TRBJ1-4; 9 bases are a match to TRBD1. The CDR3 consists of 18 residues. The ends lost 5 bases at V and 1 base at J; junction bases unmatched: 11. Germline values: CDR1 MDHEN, CDR2 SYDVKM. The CDR3 loop is CASSPRPGQGGTNEKLFF. The CDR3 DNA is TGTGCCAGCAGTCCAAGACCGGGACAGGGTGGAACTAATGAAAAACTGTTTTTT.

The rearrangement joins TRBV19 to TRBJ1-6; D remains ambiguous. Looked up from germline, CDR1 is LNHDA and CDR2 is SQIVND (reference sequence). V was cut by 9 bases and J by 4 bases, with 13 bases left in between. The CDR3 extends over 14 amino acids. The CDR3 DNA reads TGTGCCAGCCGAGAGGGTCAGTATAATTCACCCCTCCACTTT. It encodes CASREGQYNSPLHF.

The gene calls are TRBV19 and TRBJ2-7, with 7 bases identical to TRBD1. The CDR3 runs to 12 residues. J was trimmed by 4 bases and V by 4 bases; bases with no gene match: 1. Germline V gives CDR1 LNHDA, CDR2 SQIVND (reference sequence). CDR3 residues: CASSTGQYEQYF. CDR3 nucleotide sequence: TGTGCCAGTAGTACGGGACAGTACGAGCAGTACTTC.

This clone was seen ten or more times. The chain is built from TRBV11-2 and TRBJ2-5, with 7 bases aligning to TRBD2. The CDR3 has 12 amino acids. V shed 5 bases and J 7 bases; nucleotides not matched to a gene: 4. Germline V lookup: CDR1 SGHAT, CDR2 FQNNGV. In nucleotides, the CDR3 is TGTGCCAGCAGCCCCCCGGGGGGGACCCAGTACTTC. It is translated as CASSPPGGTQYF. Full variable domain (remainder filled in from reference TRBV11-2 and TRBJ2-5): EAGVAQSPRYKIIEKRQSVAFWCNPISGHATLYWYQQILGQGPKLLIQFQNNGVVDDSQLPKDRFSAERLKGVDSTLKIQPAKLEDSAVYLCASSPPGGTQYFGPGTRLLVL.

This rearrangement joins TRBV7-6 to TRBJ2-7; 10 nucleotides match TRBD2. Looked up from germline, CDR1 is SGHVS and CDR2 is FNYEAQ. J gave up 5 bases and V 5 bases, and 6 bases lay outside the gene matches. The CDR3 length is 14 residues. Written as DNA, the CDR3 is TGTGCCAGCAGCCAAAGCGGGGGGGCAAACGAGCAGTACTTC. It is translated as CASSQSGGANEQYF.

The chain uses TRBV3-1 (or the pseudogene TRBV3-2) and TRBJ1-5; TRBD1 matches 7 bases. The CDR3 runs to 15 residues. V gave up 1 base and J gave up 6 bases; unmatched junction bases: 6. The germline V gene encodes CDR1 LGHDT and CDR2 YNNKEL (reference sequence). The CDR3, as DNA: TGTGCCAGCAGCCAAGCGCAGGGGGGCGGTCAGCCCCAGCATTTT. Protein product: CASSQAQGGGQPQHF.

The chain recombines TRBV3-1 (or the pseudogene TRBV3-2) with TRBJ2-7, with 8 bases aligning to TRBD1. V lost 1 base and J lost 3; bases outside the gene matches: 5. CDR1 is LGHDT, CDR2 YNNKEL, per germline (reference sequence). The CDR3 has 15 amino acids. The CDR3 DNA reads TGTGCCAGCAGCCAAGCCCCAGGGGGCAGCTACGAGCAGTACTTC. Its translation is CASSQAPGGSYEQYF.

The chain is built from TRBV6-5 and TRBJ2-2, with TRBD1 matching over 7 bases. This CDR3 is 14 amino acids long. Germline V CDR1 and CDR2: MNHEY, SVGAGI. Trimming cost V 6 bases and J 7 bases; bases outside gene matches: 8. CDR3 loop: CASRLDRRIGELFF. In nucleotides, the CDR3 is TGTGCCAGCAGACTGGACAGGCGAATCGGGGAGCTGTTTTTT.

This rearrangement joins TRBV4-2 to TRBJ2-3; D remains unclear. V dropped 0 bases and J dropped 0 bases, with 7 bases sitting between them. CDR3 length: 15 amino acids. CDR1 and CDR2 from the germline V gene are LGHNA and YNFKEQ. The CDR3 here is CASSQDIVSTDTQYF. In DNA form, the CDR3 reads TGTGCCAGCAGCCAAGATATAGTGAGCACAGATACGCAGTATTTT.

This clone has a single count. The V and J genes are TRBV19 and TRBJ2-1; TRBD2 matches at 11 bases. The CDR3 runs to 15 residues. Trimming cost V 4 bases and J 8 bases; bases outside gene matches: 7. Germline values: CDR1 LNHDA, CDR2 SQIVND (reference sequence). The CDR3 coding sequence is TGTGCCAGTAGTAAACTAGCGGGAGAAGTCGATGAGCAGTTCTTC. This translates into CASSKLAGEVDEQFF.

This chain joins TRBV29-1 and TRBJ1-5, with TRBD1 matching 10 bases. The CDR3 runs 13 residues. Per germline, CDR1 SQVTM and CDR2 ANQGSEA. V lost 7 bases, J lost 2 bases, and 2 bases stayed unmatched. The CDR3 region is CSAGTGGNQPQHF. The CDR3 DNA reads TGCAGCGCTGGGACAGGGGGCAATCAGCCCCAGCATTTT.

The rearrangement joins TRBV27 to TRBJ1-4; no clear D gene. CDR1 and CDR2 from the germline V gene are MNHEY and SMNVEV (reference sequence). V was shortened by 3 bases and J by 12 bases, with 8 bases between the two germline ends. The length of the CDR3 is 11 residues. CDR3: CASSFAPELFF. For the CDR3, the DNA is TGTGCCAGCAGTTTCGCCCCGGAACTGTTTTTT.

The genes are TRBV28 and TRBJ2-1, with TRBD1 matching over 7 bases. This CDR3 is built from 13 residues. Germline CDR1 reads MDHEN; CDR2 reads SYDVKM. With 10 bases clipped from V and 7 bases from J, the junction kept 10 bases outside the gene matches. The CDR3 sequence is CAIEGQPTNEQFF. CDR3 nucleotides: TGTGCCATAGAGGGACAGCCGACGAATGAGCAGTTCTTC.

The genes are TRBV5-5 and TRBJ2-5, with D possibly matching TRBD2 (5 bases). V dropped 0 bases and J dropped 4 bases, with 19 bases sitting between them. The CDR3 has 17 amino acids. The V gene's germline CDR1 is SGHKS and CDR2 YYEKEE (reference sequence). This chain's CDR3 is CASSLAASRLDPETQYF. The CDR3 region has the DNA TGTGCCAGCAGCTTGGCGGCTAGCCGTTTGGACCCAGAGACCCAGTACTTC.

The rearrangement links TRBV3-1 (or the pseudogene TRBV3-2) to TRBJ1-2; D perhaps matches TRBD1 (5 bases). This CDR3 contains 17 residues. V lost 4 bases and J 2 bases, leaving 20 bases between the germline ends. Germline-derived CDR1 and CDR2 are LGHDT and YNNKEL (reference sequence). The CDR3 region has the DNA TGTGCCAGCAGCCCCTGGGGCAGTCCCTCGGTAAACTATGGCTACACCTTC. Its protein product is CASSPWGSPSVNYGYTF.

This clone has a single count. The V gene is TRBV6-4, the J gene TRBJ2-1; tentative D call: TRBD1 (6 bases). In germline, CDR1 is MRHNA, CDR2 SNTAGT. Trimming pared 2 bases from V and 6 bases from J, leaving 17 bases between. The CDR3 totals 16 residues. The CDR3 DNA reads TGTGCCAGCAGTGACCCTGGGCAGGGGAACCTCAATGAGCAGTTCTTC. Protein product: CASSDPGQGNLNEQFF.

This clone appeared a single time. The gene calls are TRBV20-1 and TRBJ2-5, with TRBD2 as a possible D gene (5 bases). This CDR3 is 11 amino acids long. The V end lost 2 bases, the J end lost 9 bases, and 10 bases lay between the germline ends. Germline CDR1 reads DFQATT; CDR2 reads SNEGSKA (reference sequence). The DNA of the CDR3 is TGCAGTGCTAGACTCCAAGCGGCCCAGTACTTC. Translated, it gives CSARLQAAQYF.

The chain is built from TRBV19 and TRBJ1-3, with unresolved D. CDR1 LNHDA and CDR2 SQIVND come from the germline V gene (reference sequence). Trimming removed 4 bases at V and 4 bases at J, with 5 bases between. The CDR3 length is 12 residues. CDR3 protein: CASSNSGNTIYF. CDR3 nucleotide sequence: TGTGCCAGTAGTAACAGCGGAAACACCATATATTTT.

This clone was seen once. The CDR3 sequence is CASSFTRNIQYF. CDR3 bases: TGTGCCAGCAGTTTCACTCGAAACATTCAGTACTTC. The chain has TRBV12-3 or TRBV12-4 and TRBJ2-4; no reliable D call. This CDR3 comprises 12 residues. V dropped 3 bases and J dropped 6 bases, with 6 bases sitting between them.

This sequence joins TRBV7-2 and TRBJ1-2; TRBD1 aligns across 9 bases. In germline, CDR1 is SGHTA, CDR2 FQGNSA. V was pared by 5 bases and J by 8 bases, with 21 bases of the junction left unmatched. The CDR3 has 18 residues. CDR3 region: CASSQQGDRVAWEKGYTF. The CDR3 DNA follows: TGTGCCAGCAGCCAACAAGGGGACAGGGTGGCATGGGAAAAGGGCTACACCTTC.

The chain has TRBV28 and TRBJ2-4; 16 bases line up with TRBD2. The germline gives CDR1 MDHEN, CDR2 SYDVKM. V trimming: 6 bases; J trimming: 10 bases; junction bases outside the gene matches: 9. This CDR3 is 16 amino acids long. The DNA of the CDR3 is TGTGCCAGCAGGCCGGGACTAGCGGGAGGGGGTGCGATTCAGTACTTC. Translating it yields CASRPGLAGGGAIQYF.